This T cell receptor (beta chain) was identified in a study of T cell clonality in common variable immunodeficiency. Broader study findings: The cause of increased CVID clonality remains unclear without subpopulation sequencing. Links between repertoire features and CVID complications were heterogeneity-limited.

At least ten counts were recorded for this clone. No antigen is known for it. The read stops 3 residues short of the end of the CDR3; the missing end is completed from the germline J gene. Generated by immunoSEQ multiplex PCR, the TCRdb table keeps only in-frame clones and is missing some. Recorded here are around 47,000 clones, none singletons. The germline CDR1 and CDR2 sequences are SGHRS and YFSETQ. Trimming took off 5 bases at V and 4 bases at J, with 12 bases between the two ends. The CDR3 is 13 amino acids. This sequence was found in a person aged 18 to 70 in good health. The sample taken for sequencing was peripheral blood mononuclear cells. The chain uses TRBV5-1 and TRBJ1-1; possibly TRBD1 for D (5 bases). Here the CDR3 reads CASSPDSITEAFF. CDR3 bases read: TGCGCCAGCAGTCCAGACAGTATCACTGAA.